Below, 14 T cell receptor beta chains from the same sample are listed, as sequenced in a study of blood T cell repertoires in COVID-19. Data came from immunoSEQ multiplex PCR; TCRdb stores just in-frame clones and leaves some out. The sample holds around 250,000 clones; 75% to 90% are singletons and the top ten take over 2.5%. Sequencing was performed on PBMCs or T cells enriched from blood (not recorded which). Receptors originate from a woman between 40 and 50 years old who had been exposed to COVID-19.

The rearrangement joins TRBV2 to TRBJ1-6; D is unclear. V gave up 7 bases and J gave up 0 bases, with 10 bases separating them. This CDR3 has 15 residues. Germline values: CDR1 SNHLY, CDR2 FYNNEI. DNA of the CDR3: TGTGCCAGCAAAGGCGGCAGCTCCTATAATTCACCCCTCCACTTT. The encoded protein is CASKGGSSYNSPLHF.

This chain connects TRBV24-1 to TRBJ2-1, with 10 positions matching TRBD1. This CDR3 is 17 amino acids long. V gave up 0 bases and J gave up 9 bases; unmatched junction bases: 10. The germline gives CDR1 KGHDR, CDR2 SFDVKD. CDR3: CATSDLKGQGGSGEQFF. The CDR3 coding sequence is TGTGCCACCAGTGATTTGAAAGGACAGGGGGGATCTGGTGAGCAGTTCTTC.

The J gene is TRBJ2-3, the V gene TRBV9; D is possibly TRBD1 (6 bases). The CDR3 is 14 residues long. CDR1 and CDR2 from the germline V gene are SGDLS and YYNGEE. Trimming stripped 3 bases from V and 2 bases from J, with 10 bases between. CDR3 amino acids: CASSGGQHTDTQYF. CDR3 in DNA: TGTGCCAGCAGCGGAGGACAGCACACAGATACGCAGTATTTT. Drawing the rest from reference TRBV9 and TRBJ2-3, the complete variable domain is DSGVTQTPKHLITATGQRVTLRCSPRSGDLSVYWYQQSLDQGLQFLIQYYNGEERAKGNILERFSAQQFPDLHSELNLSSLELGDSALYFCASSGGQHTDTQYFGPGTRLTVL.

The V call is TRBV7-2, the J call TRBJ1-1; D is ambiguous. The CDR3 sequence is 12 residues long. V was cut by 6 bases and J by 3 bases, with 8 bases left in between. Germline V CDR1 and CDR2: SGHTA, FQGNSA. CDR3 sequence: CASSSQYTEAFF. The CDR3, as DNA: TGTGCCAGCAGTTCACAGTACACTGAAGCTTTCTTT.

This rearrangement joins TRBV5-6 to TRBJ1-1; TRBD1 agrees at 7 bases. Germline assignment: CDR1 SGHDT and CDR2 YYEEEE. The CDR3 runs 16 residues. V dropped 4 bases and J dropped 1; count of bases not matched to a gene: 10. CDR3 nucleotide sequence: TGTGCCAGCAGCACTTACAAACAGGGGAGGAACACTGAAGCTTTCTTT. It translates to CASSTYKQGRNTEAFF.

The rearrangement joins TRBV18 to TRBJ2-7, with TRBD1 identical over 7 bases. V shed 4 bases, J shed 3 bases, and the junction held 9 bases outside the gene matches. This CDR3 has 15 amino acids. Germline CDR1 is KGHSH and CDR2 is LQKENI. CDR3 in amino acids: CASSLGSGQIYEQYF. CDR3 nucleotide sequence: TGTGCCAGCTCACTAGGCTCGGGACAGATCTACGAGCAGTACTTC.

V and J are TRBV7-2 and TRBJ1-2; the D is unclear. The CDR3 is 14 amino acids. Germline CDR1 is SGHTA and CDR2 is FQGNSA. The V end lost 0 bases, the J end lost 8 bases, and 13 bases lay between the germline ends. In nucleotides, the CDR3 is TGTGCCAGCAGCTTAGCGCTCGGAGGATCCGGCTACACCTTC. Amino acid sequence: CASSLALGGSGYTF.

The count of this clone is one. The chain uses TRBV4-1 and TRBJ1-2, with D hard to call. The CDR3 extends over 15 amino acids. CDR1 is MGHRA, CDR2 YSYEKL, per germline. Trimming cost V 0 bases and J 8 bases, with 16 bases left between them. This CDR3 reads CASSQEAGWQPGYTF. CDR3 nucleotides: TGCGCCAGCAGCCAAGAGGCAGGTTGGCAACCCGGCTACACCTTC.

This clone was observed a single time. The chain employs TRBV7-3 and TRBJ2-1, with TRBD2 matching over 7 bases. Germline V lookup: CDR1 SGHTA, CDR2 FQGTGA. CDR3 size: 14 residues. V trimming: 3 bases; J trimming: 12 bases; junction bases outside the gene matches: 11. The CDR3 coding sequence is TGTGCCAGCAGCTTCCAAGGACTAGGGTCCCCGCAGTTCTTC. Translating it yields CASSFQGLGSPQFF.

V is TRBV28 and J is TRBJ1-3; tentative D call: TRBD1 (5 bases). Germline CDR1 MDHEN, CDR2 SYDVKM. V was trimmed by 2 bases and J by 4 bases, leaving 12 bases between them. CDR3 size: 15 residues. Here the CDR3 reads CASSLTPPGGNTIYF. The CDR3 DNA follows: TGTGCCAGCAGTTTAACCCCGCCAGGGGGAAACACCATATATTTT. Using reference TRBV28 and TRBJ1-3 for the parts outside the CDR3, the full variable domain is DVKVTQSSRYLVKRTGEKVFLECVQDMDHENMFWYRQDPGLGLRLIYFSYDVKMKEKGDIPEGYSVSREKKERFSLILESASTNQTSMYLCASSLTPPGGNTIYFGEGSWLTVV.

The chain links TRBV10-3 to TRBJ1-4; TRBD1 is a possible D gene (6 bases). In germline, CDR1 is ENHRY, CDR2 SYGVKD. The CDR3 loop spans 15 amino acids. The V gene lost 0 bases and the J gene lost 3 bases, with 8 bases spanning the gap. DNA for the CDR3: TGTGCCATCAGTGAGTCGGGGGCGGCTAATGAAAAACTGTTTTTT. This encodes CAISESGAANEKLFF.

V and J are TRBV6-6 and TRBJ2-2; 9 bases fit TRBD1. The V segment lost 6 bases and the J segment 0 bases; nucleotides outside the gene matches: 5. The CDR3 has 16 residues. Germline values: CDR1 MNHNY, CDR2 SVGAGI (reference sequence). In DNA form, the CDR3 reads TGTGCCAGCAGAGTAAGACAGGGGGCGAACACCGGGGAGCTGTTTTTT. Protein product: CASRVRQGANTGELFF.

This chain links TRBV10-3 with TRBJ2-2, with 13 bases lining up with TRBD2. Germline V gene sequence: CDR1 ENHRY, CDR2 SYGVKD. The ends lost 5 bases at V and 4 bases at J; junction bases unmatched: 7. The CDR3 spans 17 residues. For the CDR3, the DNA is TGTGCCATCAGTAGGGGACTAGCGGGACGGGGCACCGGGGAGCTGTTTTTT. Translating gives CAISRGLAGRGTGELFF.

V and J are TRBV7-3 and TRBJ2-3; D not resolved. The V gene's germline CDR1 is SGHTA and CDR2 FQGTGA. V lost 1 base, J lost 4 bases, and 6 bases lay in between. This CDR3 region has 13 residues. CDR3 amino acids: CASSLKSADTQYF. The CDR3, as DNA: TGTGCCAGCAGCTTAAAATCGGCAGATACGCAGTATTTT.